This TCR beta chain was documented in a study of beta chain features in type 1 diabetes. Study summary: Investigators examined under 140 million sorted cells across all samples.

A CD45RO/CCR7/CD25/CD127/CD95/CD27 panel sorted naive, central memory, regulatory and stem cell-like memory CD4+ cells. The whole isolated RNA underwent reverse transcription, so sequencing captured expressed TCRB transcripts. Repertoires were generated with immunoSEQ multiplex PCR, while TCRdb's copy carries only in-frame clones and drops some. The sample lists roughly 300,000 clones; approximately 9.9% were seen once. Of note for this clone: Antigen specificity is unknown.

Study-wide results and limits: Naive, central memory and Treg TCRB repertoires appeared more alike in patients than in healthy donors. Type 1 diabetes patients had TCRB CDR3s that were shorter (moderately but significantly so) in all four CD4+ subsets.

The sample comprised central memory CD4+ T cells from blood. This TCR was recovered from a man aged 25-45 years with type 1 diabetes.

CDR3 residues: CASGLVAGEVGGYTF. The DNA for the CDR3 is TGTGCTAGTGGTTTGGTAGCCGGGGAGGTCGGTGGCTACACCTTC. The rearrangement joins TRBV12-5 to TRBJ1-2; D is ambiguous. Between the trimmed V and J ends, which lost 0 bases and 7 bases, there was a span of 15 bases. This CDR3 is built from 15 residues. CDR1 and CDR2 (germline): LGHNT, FRNRAP.